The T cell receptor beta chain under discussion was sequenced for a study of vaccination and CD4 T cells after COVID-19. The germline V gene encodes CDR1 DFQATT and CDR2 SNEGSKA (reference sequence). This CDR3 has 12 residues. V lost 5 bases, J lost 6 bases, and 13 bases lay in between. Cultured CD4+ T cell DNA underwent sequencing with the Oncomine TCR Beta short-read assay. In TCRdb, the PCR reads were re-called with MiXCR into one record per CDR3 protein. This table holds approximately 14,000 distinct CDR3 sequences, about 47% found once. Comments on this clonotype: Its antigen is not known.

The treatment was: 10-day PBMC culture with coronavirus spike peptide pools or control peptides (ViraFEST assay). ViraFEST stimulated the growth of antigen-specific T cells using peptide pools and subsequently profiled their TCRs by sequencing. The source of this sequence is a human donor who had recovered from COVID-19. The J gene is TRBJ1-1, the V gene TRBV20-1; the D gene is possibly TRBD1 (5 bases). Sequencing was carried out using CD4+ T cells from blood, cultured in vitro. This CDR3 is CSAPRGVAEAFF. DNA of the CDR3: TGCAGTGCTCCCCGGGGGGTGGCTGAAGCTTTCTTT.